This TCR beta chain originates from a study of PD-L1 blockade in urothelial cancer. Whole-study context: T cells numbered a median of around 150,000 in the blood samples.

Notes on this clone: The antigen is not known.

CDR3 length equals 15 residues. CDR1 is MNHNS and CDR2 is SASEGT in the germline V gene. The V segment lost 4 bases and the J segment 9 bases; nucleotides outside the gene matches: 5. This table comes from immunoSEQ multiplex PCR, and its TCRdb copy is limited to in-frame clones, with some not included. The sample gives fewer than 75,000 clones, 75% to 90% of which show up once; 3.5% to 5.5% is in the top ten. Indicated time point: pretreatment peripheral blood. Sample numbers ranged from 1 to 8 per patient, encompassing pretreatment and on-treatment collections. Study results and limitations: Pretreatment TCR clonality in blood, when below the median, was predictive of better survival.

The specimen comprised PBMCs, sampled around atezolizumab (anti-PD-L1) treatment. The TCR sequence derives from a man between 65 and 79 years old with urothelial cancer. The chain links TRBV6-1 to TRBJ2-1; 14 bases are shared with TRBD2. CDR3 nucleotide sequence: TGTGCCAGCAGTGTTGGGACTAGCGGGAGTCTTGAGCAGTTCTTC. Residues: CASSVGTSGSLEQFF.